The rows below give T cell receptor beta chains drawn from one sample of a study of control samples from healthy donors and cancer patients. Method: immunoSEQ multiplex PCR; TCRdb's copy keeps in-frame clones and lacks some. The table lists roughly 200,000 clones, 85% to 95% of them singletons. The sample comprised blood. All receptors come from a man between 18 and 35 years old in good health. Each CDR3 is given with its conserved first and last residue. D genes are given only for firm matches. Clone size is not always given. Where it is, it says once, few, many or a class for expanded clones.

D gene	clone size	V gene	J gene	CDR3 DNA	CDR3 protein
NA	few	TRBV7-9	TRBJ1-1	TGTGCCAGCAGCTTAGCGGGGACCGGGGGAGCGGCTTTCTTT	CASSLAGTGGAAFF
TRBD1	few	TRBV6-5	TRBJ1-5	TGTGCCAGCAGTCTACTACCGACAGGGAATCAGCCCCAGCATTTT	CASSLLPTGNQPQHF
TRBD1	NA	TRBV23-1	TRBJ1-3	TGCGCCAGCAGTCCGAATTCAGGGGGTCCTAGCTCTGGAAACACCATATATTTT	CASSPNSGGPSSGNTIYF
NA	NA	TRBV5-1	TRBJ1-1	TGCGCCAGCAGCTTGGAAAGGGGGAACACTGAAGCTTTCTTT	CASSLERGNTEAFF
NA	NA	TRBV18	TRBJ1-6	TGTGCCAGCTCACCACGTCTCATCGGGGGGGAATCACCCCTCCACTTT	CASSPRLIGGESPLHF
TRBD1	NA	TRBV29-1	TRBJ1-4	TGCAGCGCTGGGACAGGCCTCAATGAAAAACTGTTTTTT	CSAGTGLNEKLFF
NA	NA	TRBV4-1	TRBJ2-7	TGCGCCAGCAGCCAAGTTTTTCTCAGGGGAAGCTCCTACGAGCAGTACTTC	CASSQVFLRGSSYEQYF
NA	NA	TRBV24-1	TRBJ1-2	TGTGCCACCAGTGATTTGCCGGGGACTAGTGGCTACACCTTC	CATSDLPGTSGYTF
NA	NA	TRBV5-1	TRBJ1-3	TGCGCCAGCAGCTTTTTACCAGGCTTCTCTGGAAACACCATATATTTT	CASSFLPGFSGNTIYF
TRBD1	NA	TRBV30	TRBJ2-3	TGTGCCTGGAGCGCAGGGGGAAATCGTAAGGATACGCAGTATTTT	CAWSAGGNRKDTQYF
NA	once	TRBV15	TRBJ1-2	TGTGCCACCAGCAGAGCAACCGCCCCCAGCGGACAGATGCAGTGGGACTATGGCTACACCTTC	CATSRATAPSGQMQWDYGYTF
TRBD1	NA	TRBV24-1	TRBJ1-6	TGTGCCACCAGTGATGGGGACAGGGGGTATAATTCACCCCTCCACTTT	CATSDGDRGYNSPLHF
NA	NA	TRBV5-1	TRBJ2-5	TGCGCCAGCAGCTTGGGGGCAGGCTCGTTTGTGAGCGAGACCCAGTACTTC	CASSLGAGSFVSETQYF
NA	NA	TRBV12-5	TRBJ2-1	TGTGCTAGTGGTCCCCAATACAATGAGCAGTTCTTC	CASGPQYNEQFF
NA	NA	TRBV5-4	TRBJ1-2	TGTGCCAGCAGCTTGGATGGATATGGCTACACCTTC	CASSLDGYGYTF
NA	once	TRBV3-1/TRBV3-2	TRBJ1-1	TGTGCCAGCACTAACCCTGGAGGCACTGAAGCTTTCTTT	CASTNPGGTEAFF
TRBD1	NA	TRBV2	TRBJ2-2	TGTGCCGCATCAGGGGGAGCCGGGGAGCTGTTTTTT	CAASGGAGELFF
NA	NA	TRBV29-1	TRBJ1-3	TGCAGCGCCCAGGGCTCTGGAAACACCATATATTTT	CSAQGSGNTIYF
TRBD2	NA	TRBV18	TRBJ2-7	TGTGCCAGCTCACCCTCTGCCCCCGGGGGGGGAAGTCACGAGCAGTACTTC	CASSPSAPGGGSHEQYF
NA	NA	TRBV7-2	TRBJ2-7	TGTGCCAGCAGCTCCTGGACGGATCCGGCGGGGGAGCAGTACTTC	CASSSWTDPAGEQYF
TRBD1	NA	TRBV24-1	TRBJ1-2	TGTGCCACCAGTGATCTATTGACAGGGTCTGGCTACACCTTC	CATSDLLTGSGYTF
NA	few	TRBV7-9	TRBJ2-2	TGTGCCAGCAGCTTAACCGGGGAGCTGTTTTTT	CASSLTGELFF
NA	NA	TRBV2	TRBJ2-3	TGTGCCAGCATCCCCGTCACTGTTGGAGATACGCAGTATTTT	CASIPVTVGDTQYF
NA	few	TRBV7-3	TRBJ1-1	TGTGCCAGCAGCTTTGGGATGAACACTGAAGCTTTCTTT	CASSFGMNTEAFF
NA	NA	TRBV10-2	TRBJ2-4	TGCGCCAGCTTACCCGGTGAAAGCCTAGCCAAAAACATTCAGTACTTC	CASLPGESLAKNIQYF
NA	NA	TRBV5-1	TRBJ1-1	TGCGCCAGCAGCTTGAATTTGAACACTGAAGCTTTCTTT	CASSLNLNTEAFF
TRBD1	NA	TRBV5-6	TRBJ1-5	TGTGCCAGCAGCTTCATCGGGCAGGGGGATGTTCAGCCCCAGCATTTT	CASSFIGQGDVQPQHF
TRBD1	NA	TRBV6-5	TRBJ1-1	TGTGCCAGCCCTGGGACAGAACCGAACACTGAAGCTTTCTTT	CASPGTEPNTEAFF
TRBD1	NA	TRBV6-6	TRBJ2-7	TGTGCCAGCAGTTCTTCCGGGACAGGGAGAGGCGAGCAGTACTTC	CASSSSGTGRGEQYF
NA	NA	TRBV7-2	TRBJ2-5	TGTGCCAGCAGCCCCCGGGGATACCAGTACTTC	CASSPRGYQYF
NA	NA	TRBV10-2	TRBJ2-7	TGCGCCAGCAGTGACCTACCAGGGTATGGAACCTACGAGCAGTACTTC	CASSDLPGYGTYEQYF
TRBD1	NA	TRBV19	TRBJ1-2	TGTGCCAGTAGTATAGCAGGACAGGGGACTGGCTACACCTTC	CASSIAGQGTGYTF
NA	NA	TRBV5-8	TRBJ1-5	TGTGCCAGCCCTAGCTTCCGAAATCAGCCCCAGCATTTT	CASPSFRNQPQHF
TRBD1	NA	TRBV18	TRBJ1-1	TGTGCCAGCTCACCACAGGGGGCCGCTGAAGCTTTCTTT	CASSPQGAAEAFF
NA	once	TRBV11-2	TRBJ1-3	TGTGCCAGCAGCACGGGACCGACCTCTGGAAACACCATATATTTT	CASSTGPTSGNTIYF
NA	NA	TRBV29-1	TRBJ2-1	TGCAGCGTTGTCCTCTCGGGTCGGAGTGAGCAGTTCTTC	CSVVLSGRSEQFF
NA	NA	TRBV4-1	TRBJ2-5	TGCGCCAGCAGCCAAGAGGGGCTAAGGGGGCAGACTAGCGAAAGGGGGACCCAGTACTTC	CASSQEGLRGQTSERGTQYF
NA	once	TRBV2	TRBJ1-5	TGTGCCAGCAGAGCAGGGGATTATAGCAATCAGCCCCAGCATTTT	CASRAGDYSNQPQHF
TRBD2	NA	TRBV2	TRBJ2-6	TGTGCCAGCCTCGGGAGGGAAAGCTCTGGGGCCAACGTCCTGACTTTC	CASLGRESSGANVLTF
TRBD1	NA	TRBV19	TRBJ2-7	TGTGCCAGTAGTACGACAGGGCGTAAGGACGAGCAGTACTTC	CASSTTGRKDEQYF
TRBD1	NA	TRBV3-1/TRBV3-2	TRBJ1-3	TGTGCCAGCAGCCAGGTACAGGGGAACTCTGGAAACACCATATATTTT	CASSQVQGNSGNTIYF
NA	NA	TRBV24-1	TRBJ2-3	TGTGCCACCAGTGATTTGTTGGGGAAAGGGACAGATACGCAGTATTTT	CATSDLLGKGTDTQYF
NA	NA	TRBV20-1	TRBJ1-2	TGCAGTGCTAGTGTTGGGGGGCCGTATGGCTACACCTTC	CSASVGGPYGYTF
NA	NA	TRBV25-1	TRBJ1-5	TGTGCCAGCAGTGAAGAAGGTCAGCCCCAGCATTTT	CASSEEGQPQHF
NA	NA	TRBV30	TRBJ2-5	TGTGCCTGGAGTGTACGGGGAGATCTCCAAGAGACCCAGTACTTC	CAWSVRGDLQETQYF
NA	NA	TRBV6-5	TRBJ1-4	TGTGCCAGCGGTCCACGGTGGACTGAAAAACTGTTTTTT	CASGPRWTEKLFF
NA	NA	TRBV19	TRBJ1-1	TGTGCCAGTAGTATCCCCAGGGGCGAAACTGAAGCTTTCTTT	CASSIPRGETEAFF
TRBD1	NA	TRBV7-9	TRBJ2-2	TGTGCCAGCAGCCAGGACAGGGGATTCGACACCGGGGAGCTGTTTTTT	CASSQDRGFDTGELFF
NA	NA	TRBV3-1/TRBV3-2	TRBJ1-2	TGTGCCAGCAGCCATTCCAGGGAATATGGCTACACCTTC	CASSHSREYGYTF
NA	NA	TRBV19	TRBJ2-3	TGTGCCAGTAGCCTTAGCGGAGCCGGCACAGATACGCAGTATTTT	CASSLSGAGTDTQYF
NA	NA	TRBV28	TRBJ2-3	TGTGCCTGCGCCCAGTGGGATACGCAGTATTTT	CACAQWDTQYF
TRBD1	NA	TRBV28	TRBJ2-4	TGTGCCAGCAGTCGGACAGGGCCAAACGACAACATTCAGTACTTC	CASSRTGPNDNIQYF
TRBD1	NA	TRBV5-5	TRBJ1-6	TGTGCCAGCAGCCCGGGACAGCTAGCCTATAATTCACCCCTCCACTTT	CASSPGQLAYNSPLHF